The clone carrying this T cell receptor (beta chain) was detected once. These data come from a study of blood T cells in healthy people across ages. Combining a sample-barcoded 5' primer with a J-beta primer mix, a second PCR ran for about 7 to 12 cycles. Carrying 12 random nucleotides, a template-switch adaptor labeled each individual cDNA molecule. TCRdb re-called the 5' RACE reads with MiXCR, one entry per CDR3 protein. This table holds around 800,000 distinct CDR3 sequences, 60% to 80% found once. The CDR3 totals 13 residues. From germline, CDR1 is SQVTM and CDR2 ANQGSEA. The germline V and J ends were trimmed by 0 bases and 6 bases, with 11 bases remaining between them.

The TCR originated in a man aged 25-45 years in good health. The sequencing input was blood. The genes are TRBV29-1 and TRBJ1-2; tentative D call: TRBD1 (5 bases). The CDR3 is CSVEDGTAHGYTF. The CDR3 DNA reads as TGCAGCGTTGAAGATGGGACGGCTCATGGCTACACCTTC.